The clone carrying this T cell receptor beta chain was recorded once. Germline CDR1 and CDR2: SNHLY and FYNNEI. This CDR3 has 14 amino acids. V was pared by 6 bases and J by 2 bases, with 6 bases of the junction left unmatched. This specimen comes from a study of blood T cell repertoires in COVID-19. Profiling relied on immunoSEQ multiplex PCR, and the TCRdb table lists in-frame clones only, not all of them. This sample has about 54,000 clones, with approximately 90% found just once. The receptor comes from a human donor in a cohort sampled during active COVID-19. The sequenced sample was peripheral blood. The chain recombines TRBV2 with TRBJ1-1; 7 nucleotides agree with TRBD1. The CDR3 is CASSRDRYNTEAFF. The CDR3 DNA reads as TGTGCCAGCAGCCGGGACAGATACAACACTGAAGCTTTCTTT.